A single sample gave rise to the 14 T cell receptor beta chains below, sequenced in a study of Ad26.COV2.S vaccination and SARS-CoV-2 variants. The sample's treatment: approximately 18 received Ad26.COV2.S at low or high dose, single or two shots; several received placebo; per-sample allocation not given. Collection of samples fell on day 63 after the first vaccine or placebo injection. The table came from immunoSEQ multiplex PCR; TCRdb's copy has only in-frame clones and leaves some out. In the table there are some 300,000 clones, roughly 86% of which are singletons. The input for sequencing was peripheral blood, taken in a trial of Ad26.COV2.S vaccine versus placebo. The origin of the receptors is a person aged 18-60 years who received the Ad26.COV2.S COVID-19 vaccine or a placebo.

The chain recombines TRBV19 with TRBJ2-6, with a weak D call TRBD1 (6 bases). Trimming stripped 3 bases from V and 0 bases from J, with 9 bases between. There are 16 residues in the CDR3. Per the germline V gene, CDR1 is LNHDA and CDR2 is SQIVND (reference sequence). In DNA, the CDR3 is TGTGCCAGTAGTATTGAAGGGGGCTCTGGGGCCAACGTCCTGACTTTC. It yields the protein CASSIEGGSGANVLTF.

CDR3 sequence: CASSRPQAGGNYGYTF. For the CDR3, the DNA is TGTGCCAGCAGTCGACCCCAAGCAGGGGGCAACTATGGCTACACCTTC. The chain links TRBV6-2 or TRBV6-3 to TRBJ1-2; TRBD1 aligns across 8 bases. The CDR3 has 16 amino acids. V lost 5 bases and J lost 2; bases outside the gene matches: 10. The germline V gene encodes CDR1 MNHEY and CDR2 SVGEGT.

The chain couples TRBV27 to TRBJ2-3; TRBD2 matches at 7 bases. The CDR3 spans 14 residues. J gave up 0 bases and V 7 bases, and 4 bases lay outside the gene matches. Per germline, CDR1 MNHEY and CDR2 SMNVEV (reference sequence). The CDR3 DNA reads TGTGCCAGCAAGGTAGCGGGTAGCACAGATACGCAGTATTTT. The encoded protein is CASKVAGSTDTQYF.

The genes are TRBV6-5 and TRBJ2-7, with D possibly matching TRBD2 (5 bases). Trimming cost V 2 bases and J 3 bases, with 14 bases left between them. There are 15 residues in the CDR3. Germline assignment: CDR1 MNHEY and CDR2 SVGAGI. CDR3 DNA sequence: TGTGCCAGCAGTTACAGCCATGGCGACTACTACGAGCAGTACTTC. Translation: CASSYSHGDYYEQYF.

The chain carries TRBV19 and TRBJ1-6; no firm D call. The CDR3 runs to 14 residues. Germline V gene sequence: CDR1 LNHDA, CDR2 SQIVND (reference sequence). Trimming pared 7 bases from V and 7 bases from J, leaving 14 bases between. CDR3 sequence (DNA): TGTGCCAGTACGGGCACGTCCTGGAATTCACCCCTCCACTTT. Its protein product is CASTGTSWNSPLHF.

The genes are TRBV10-3 and TRBJ1-1; D unresolved. Per the germline V gene, CDR1 is ENHRY and CDR2 is SYGVKD. Trimming stripped 7 bases from V and 4 bases from J, with 13 bases between. This CDR3 contains 13 residues. CDR3 sequence reads: CAIMPVSATEAFF. The DNA for the CDR3 is TGTGCCATCATGCCGGTTTCGGCCACTGAAGCTTTCTTT.

The chain recombines TRBV10-2 with TRBJ2-1; D is possibly TRBD1 (6 bases). Germline V gene sequence: CDR1 WSHSY, CDR2 SAAADI. V gave up 7 bases and J gave up 7 bases, with 20 bases separating them. The CDR3 loop spans 15 amino acids. CDR3: CASILNRDIGNEQFF. CDR3 bases: TGCGCCAGCATTCTCAACAGGGATATTGGAAATGAGCAGTTCTTC.

The rearrangement joins TRBV19 to TRBJ1-2; D gene unclear. Germline V gene sequence: CDR1 LNHDA, CDR2 SQIVND (reference sequence). The ends were cut back, 6 bases at V and 4 bases at J, with 15 bases in the middle. The length of the CDR3 is 14 residues. The CDR3 coding sequence is TGTGCCAGTAGCCCTAACCGGGCCCCCTATGGCTACACCTTC. As protein: CASSPNRAPYGYTF.

This clone was observed a single time. J is TRBJ1-1 and V is TRBV25-1; 7 positions match TRBD1. The CDR3 has 14 amino acids. V gave up 5 bases and J gave up 2 bases; unmatched junction bases: 5. CDR1 and CDR2 from the germline V gene are MGHDK and SYGVNS. This CDR3 is CASSRDSRNTEAFF. For the CDR3, the DNA is TGTGCCAGCAGTCGGGACAGCCGAAACACTGAAGCTTTCTTT.

The chain uses TRBV7-2 and TRBJ1-6; D might be TRBD1 (5 bases). CDR3 size: 15 residues. Trimming removed 2 bases at V and 7 bases at J, with 12 bases between. Germline V gene sequence: CDR1 SGHTA, CDR2 FQGNSA. The CDR3 loop is CASSLLGVGNSPLHF. CDR3 coding DNA: TGTGCCAGCAGCTTATTGGGGGTGGGGAATTCACCCCTCCACTTT.

This clone has a single count. In DNA, the CDR3 is TGCGCCAGCAGCGATCGACAGGGATACACAGATACGCAGTATTTT. Protein sequence: CASSDRQGYTDTQYF. The gene calls are TRBV5-1 and TRBJ2-3; TRBD1 agrees at 7 bases. Germline-derived CDR1 and CDR2 are SGHRS and YFSETQ. The junction had 7 bases not matched to a gene; V was cut back by 4 bases and J by 2 bases. This CDR3 comprises 15 residues. The full variable domain, its missing parts supplied by reference TRBV5-1 and TRBJ2-3, is KAGVTQTPRYLIKTRGQQVTLSCSPISGHRSVSWYQQTPGQGLQFLFEYFSETQRNKGNFPGRFSGRQFSNSRSEMNVSTLELGDSALYLCASSDRQGYTDTQYFGPGTRLTVL.

The chain uses TRBV21-1 and TRBJ1-5; the table's D call, TRBD1, has no DNA check behind it. TRBV21-1 is tagged as a pseudogene. The CDR3 contains 20 residues. The CDR3 reads CASSKGKSGQGAIRTQPQHF. The CDR3 bases are TGTGCCAGCAGCAAAGGGAAATCGGGACAGGGGGCAATTAGAACCCAGCCCCAGCATTTT.

The chain is built from TRBV6-2 or TRBV6-3 and TRBJ1-4, with 9 positions matching TRBD1. J gave up 6 bases and V 0 bases, and 2 bases lay outside the gene matches. CDR1 is MNHEY, CDR2 SVGEGT, per germline. This CDR3 is 15 amino acids long. The CDR3 DNA reads as TGTGCCAGCAGTTACTCTCGGACAGGGGATGAAAAACTGTTTTTT. Translation gives CASSYSRTGDEKLFF.

This clone was seen once. The J gene is TRBJ2-1, the V gene TRBV9, with 15 bases aligning to TRBD2. The junction had 3 bases not matched to a gene; V was cut back by 0 bases and J by 8 bases. The CDR3 totals 16 residues. CDR1 SGDLS and CDR2 YYNGEE come from the germline V gene. CDR3 sequence reads: CASSVAGLAGGDEQFF. The CDR3, as DNA: TGTGCCAGCAGCGTAGCGGGACTAGCGGGGGGCGATGAGCAGTTCTTC.